Sequencing of this T cell receptor beta chain was carried out in a study of blood T cell repertoires in COVID-19. On the study more broadly: Spain, Italy and the United States supplied samples that represented acute and convalescent COVID-19.

Study processing details: Amplifying reference gene primers gave estimates of nucleated cell counts. Profiling relied on immunoSEQ multiplex PCR, and the TCRdb table lists in-frame clones only, not all of them. The D gene and trimming were derived from the DNA, and the V and J assignments and clone size from that table. The data contain around 700,000 clones, more than 80% of them seen just once; the ten biggest clones take up over 0.2%. The receptor's source is a woman under 30 with acute or convalescent COVID-19. The sequenced material came from peripheral blood.

The CDR3 is CASSLTFRVPNQPQHF. The CDR3 bases are TGTGCCAGCAGCTTAACGTTCAGGGTTCCGAATCAGCCCCAGCATTTT. This rearrangement joins TRBV7-8 to TRBJ1-5; D is possibly TRBD1 (5 bases). This CDR3 comprises 16 residues. V shed 2 bases and J shed 4 bases, with 15 bases lying between them. Germline CDR1 and CDR2: SGHVS and FQNEAQ.